This T cell receptor (beta chain) was identified during a study of T-cell reconstitution after alpha-beta-depleted transplantation in children. V was pared by 3 bases and J by 7 bases, with 15 bases between. The CDR3 covers 13 residues. CDR1 and CDR2 (germline): SQVTM, ANQGSEA. Preparation of the TCRbeta library was carried out with unique molecular identifiers. TCRdb processed the PCR reads anew with MiXCR; each CDR3 protein has one entry. The table records over 200,000 distinct CDR3 sequences, approximately 10% of them present only once. Ten or more counts support this clonotype. J is TRBJ1-1 and V is TRBV29-1; D unclear. Sequencing was performed on PBMCs, taken before TCRalphabeta/CD19-depleted stem cell transplant. The TCR sequence derives from a child younger than two with acute myeloid leukemia, due to receive a stem cell transplant. In DNA form, the CDR3 reads TGCAGCGTTGACCGTCAGACCGGGGTTGAAGCTTTCTTT. It codes for CSVDRQTGVEAFF.